This T cell receptor beta chain comes out of a study of vaccination and CD4 T cells after COVID-19. Study at large: Overlapping spike peptides served as the stimulus for the cells. These peptides came from SARS-CoV-2 and from the common cold coronaviruses HCoV-NL63, HCoV-OC43 and HCoV-229E. The study's findings and limits: 304 of 307 vaccine-specific clones from convalescent patients were spike mono-reactive.

Trimming took 4 bases from V and 7 from J, leaving 7 bases between them. Germline V gene sequence: CDR1 KGHDR, CDR2 SFDVKD. This CDR3 region has 11 residues. Sequencing of cultured CD4+ T cell DNA used the Oncomine TCR Beta short-read assay. Cultured CD4+ T cells yielded the extracted genomic DNA. TCRdb re-called the PCR reads through MiXCR, storing one row per CDR3 protein. The table lists 17,000 or so distinct CDR3 sequences, roughly 45% of them singletons. Treatment denoted: roughly nine-day PBMC culture with coronavirus spike peptide pools or control peptides (ViraFEST assay). The culture of under 2.5 million PBMCs per well included 8 to 10 IU/ml IL-2 and 9.5 to 10 ug/ml peptide pools. On this clonotype: No antigen is known for it.

This rearrangement joins TRBV24-1 to TRBJ2-7; D is ambiguous. This sequence originates from a human donor who had recovered from COVID-19. The sample consisted of CD4+ T cells from blood, cultured in vitro, taken before SARS-CoV-2 vaccination. Here the CDR3 reads CATSDAREQYF. CDR3 DNA sequence: TGTGCCACCAGTGACGCGCGGGAGCAGTACTTC.